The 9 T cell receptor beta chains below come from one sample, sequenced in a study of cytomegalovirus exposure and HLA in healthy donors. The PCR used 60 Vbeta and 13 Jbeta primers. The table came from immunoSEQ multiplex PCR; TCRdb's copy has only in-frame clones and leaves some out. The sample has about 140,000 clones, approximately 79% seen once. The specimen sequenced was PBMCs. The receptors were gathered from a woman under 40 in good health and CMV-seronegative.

CDR3 in amino acids: CASSLESPREQYF. CDR3 in DNA: TGTGCCAGCAGCTTAGAGAGCCCGAGGGAGCAGTACTTC. The chain recombines TRBV7-2 with TRBJ2-7; unclear D gene. With 1 base removed from V and 7 bases from J, the gap between germline ends came to 11 bases. The length of the CDR3 is 13 residues. Germline CDR1 reads SGHTA; CDR2 reads FQGNSA. The whole variable domain, filled in from reference TRBV7-2 and TRBJ2-7, reads GAGVSQSPSNKVTEKGKDVELRCDPISGHTALYWYRQSLGQGLEFLIYFQGNSAPDKSGLPSDRFSAERTGGSVSTLTIQRTQQEDSAVYLCASSLESPREQYFGPGTRLTVT.

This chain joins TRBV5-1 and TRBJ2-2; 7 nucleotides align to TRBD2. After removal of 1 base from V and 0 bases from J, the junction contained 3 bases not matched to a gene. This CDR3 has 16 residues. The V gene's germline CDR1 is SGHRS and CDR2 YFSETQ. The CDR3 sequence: CASSLRSGANTGELFF. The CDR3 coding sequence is TGCGCCAGCAGCTTGCGAAGCGGGGCGAACACCGGGGAGCTGTTTTTT. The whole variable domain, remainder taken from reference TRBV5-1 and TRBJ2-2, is KAGVTQTPRYLIKTRGQQVTLSCSPISGHRSVSWYQQTPGQGLQFLFEYFSETQRNKGNFPGRFSGRQFSNSRSEMNVSTLELGDSALYLCASSLRSGANTGELFFGEGSRLTVL.

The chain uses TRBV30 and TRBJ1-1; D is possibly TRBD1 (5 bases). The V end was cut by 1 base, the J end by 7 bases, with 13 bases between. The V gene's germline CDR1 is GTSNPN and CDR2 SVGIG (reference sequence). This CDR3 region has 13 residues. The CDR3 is CAWSAGPNHEAFF. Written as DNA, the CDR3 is TGTGCCTGGAGTGCAGGGCCCAATCATGAAGCTTTCTTT. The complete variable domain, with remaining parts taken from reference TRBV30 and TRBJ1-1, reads SQTIHQWPATLVQPVGSPLSLECTVEGTSNPNLYWYRQAAGRGLQLLFYSVGIGQISSEVPQNLSASRPQDRQFILSSKKLLLSDSGFYLCAWSAGPNHEAFFGQGTRLTVV.

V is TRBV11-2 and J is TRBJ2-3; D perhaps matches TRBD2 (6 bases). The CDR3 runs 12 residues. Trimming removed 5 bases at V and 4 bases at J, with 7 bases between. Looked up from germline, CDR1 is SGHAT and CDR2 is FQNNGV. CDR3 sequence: CASSQRADTQYF. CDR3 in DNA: TGTGCCAGCAGCCAGCGGGCAGATACGCAGTATTTT.

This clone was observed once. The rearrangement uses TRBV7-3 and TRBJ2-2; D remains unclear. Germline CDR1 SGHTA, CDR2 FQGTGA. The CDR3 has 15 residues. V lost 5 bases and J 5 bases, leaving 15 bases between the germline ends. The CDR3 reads CASSPWPRRTGELFF. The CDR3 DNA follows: TGTGCCAGCAGCCCCTGGCCTCGGCGGACCGGGGAGCTGTTTTTT.

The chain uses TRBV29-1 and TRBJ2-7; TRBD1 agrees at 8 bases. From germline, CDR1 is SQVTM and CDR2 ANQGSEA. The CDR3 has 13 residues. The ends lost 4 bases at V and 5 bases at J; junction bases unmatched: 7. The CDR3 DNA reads TGCAGCGTTGTGGTGACAGGGGCCCACGAGCAGTACTTC. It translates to CSVVVTGAHEQYF.

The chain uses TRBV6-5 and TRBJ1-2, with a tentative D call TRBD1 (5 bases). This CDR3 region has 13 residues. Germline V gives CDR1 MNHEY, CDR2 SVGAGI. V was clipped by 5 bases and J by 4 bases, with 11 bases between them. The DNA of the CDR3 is TGTGCCAGCAGTACACATGACAGCTATGGCTACACCTTC. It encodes CASSTHDSYGYTF.

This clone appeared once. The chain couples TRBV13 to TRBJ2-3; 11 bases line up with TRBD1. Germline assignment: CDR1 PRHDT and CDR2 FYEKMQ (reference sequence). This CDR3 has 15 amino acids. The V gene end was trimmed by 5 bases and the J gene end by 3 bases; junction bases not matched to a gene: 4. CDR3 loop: CASSQGTGGTDTQYF. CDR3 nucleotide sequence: TGTGCCAGCAGCCAAGGGACAGGGGGGACAGATACGCAGTATTTT.

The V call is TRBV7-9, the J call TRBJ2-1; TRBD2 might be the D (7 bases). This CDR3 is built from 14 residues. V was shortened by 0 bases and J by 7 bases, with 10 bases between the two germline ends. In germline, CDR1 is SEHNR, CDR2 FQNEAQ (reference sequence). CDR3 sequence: CASSLAGGGNEQFF. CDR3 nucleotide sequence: TGTGCCAGCAGCTTAGCGGGAGGGGGTAATGAGCAGTTCTTC.